This T cell receptor (beta chain) was obtained from a study of blood T cell repertoires in COVID-19. In the original processing: For nucleated cells, counts were estimated from reference gene primer amplification. Using immunoSEQ multiplex PCR, the repertoire was profiled, and TCRdb retains in-frame clones only, with some absent. V and J calls plus clone size are reproduced from that table; the DNA served to infer D and trimming. The data hold about 670,000 clones, with approximately 90% observed a single time. Trimming stripped 0 bases from V and 8 bases from J, with 14 bases between. This CDR3 comprises 14 residues. Germline V gives CDR1 SGHRS, CDR2 YFSETQ.

The sample comprised peripheral blood. V is TRBV5-1 and J is TRBJ1-1; perhaps TRBD1 as D (5 bases). The TCR comes from a woman aged 18-30 years with acute or convalescent COVID-19. Here the CDR3 reads CASSLAAGHPEAFF. DNA for the CDR3: TGCGCCAGCAGCTTGGCAGCAGGGCACCCCGAAGCTTTCTTT.